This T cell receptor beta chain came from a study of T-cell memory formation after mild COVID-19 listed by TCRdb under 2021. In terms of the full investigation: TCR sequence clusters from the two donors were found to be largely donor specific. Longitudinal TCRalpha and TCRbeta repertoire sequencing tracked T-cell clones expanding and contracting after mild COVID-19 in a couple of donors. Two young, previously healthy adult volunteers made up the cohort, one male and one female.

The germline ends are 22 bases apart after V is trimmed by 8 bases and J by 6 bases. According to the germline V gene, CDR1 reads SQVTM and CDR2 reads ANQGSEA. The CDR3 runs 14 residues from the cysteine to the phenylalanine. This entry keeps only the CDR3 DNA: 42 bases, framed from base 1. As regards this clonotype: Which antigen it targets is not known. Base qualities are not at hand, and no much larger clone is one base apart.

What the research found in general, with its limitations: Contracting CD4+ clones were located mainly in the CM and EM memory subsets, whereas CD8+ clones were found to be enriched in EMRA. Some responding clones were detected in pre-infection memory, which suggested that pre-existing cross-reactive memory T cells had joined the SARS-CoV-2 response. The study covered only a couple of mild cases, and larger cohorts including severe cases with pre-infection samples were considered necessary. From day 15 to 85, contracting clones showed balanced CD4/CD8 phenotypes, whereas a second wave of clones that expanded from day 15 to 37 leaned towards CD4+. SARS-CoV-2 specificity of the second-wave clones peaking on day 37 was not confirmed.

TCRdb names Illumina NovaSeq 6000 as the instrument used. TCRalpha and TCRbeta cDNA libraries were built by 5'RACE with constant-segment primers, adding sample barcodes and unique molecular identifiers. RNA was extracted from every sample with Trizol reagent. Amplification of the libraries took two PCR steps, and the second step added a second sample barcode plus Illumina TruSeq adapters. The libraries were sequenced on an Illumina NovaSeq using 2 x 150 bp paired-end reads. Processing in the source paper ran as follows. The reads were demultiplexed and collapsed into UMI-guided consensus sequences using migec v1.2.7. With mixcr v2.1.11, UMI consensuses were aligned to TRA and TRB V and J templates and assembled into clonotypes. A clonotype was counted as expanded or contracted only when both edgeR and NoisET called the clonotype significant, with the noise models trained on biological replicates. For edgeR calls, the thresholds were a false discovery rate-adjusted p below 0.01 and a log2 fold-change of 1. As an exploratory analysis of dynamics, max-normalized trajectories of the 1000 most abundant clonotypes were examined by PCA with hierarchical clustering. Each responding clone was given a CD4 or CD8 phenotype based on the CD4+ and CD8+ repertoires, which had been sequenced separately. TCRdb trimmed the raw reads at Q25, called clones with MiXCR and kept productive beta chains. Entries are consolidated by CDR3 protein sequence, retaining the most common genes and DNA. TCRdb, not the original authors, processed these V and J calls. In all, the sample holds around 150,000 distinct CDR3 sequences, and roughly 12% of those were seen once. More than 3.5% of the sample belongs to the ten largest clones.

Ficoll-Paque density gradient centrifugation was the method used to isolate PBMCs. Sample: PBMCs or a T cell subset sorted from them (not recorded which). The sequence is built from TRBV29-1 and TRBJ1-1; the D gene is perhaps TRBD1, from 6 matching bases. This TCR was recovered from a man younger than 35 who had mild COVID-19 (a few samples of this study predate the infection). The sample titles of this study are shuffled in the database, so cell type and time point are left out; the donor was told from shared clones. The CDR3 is CSSKLEKGGAEAFF. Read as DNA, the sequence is TGCAGCTCCAAGCTGGAAAAGGGGGGGGCTGAAGCTTTCTTT.